Each of the 11 T cell receptor beta chains below was sequenced from the same sample in a study of blood T cell repertoires in COVID-19. Libraries were prepared by immunoSEQ multiplex PCR; TCRdb keeps only in-frame clonotypes and omits some of them. Here the sample spans about 140,000 clones, almost 90% being singletons. Material for sequencing was peripheral blood. All receptors come from a woman aged 60 to 75 with acute or convalescent COVID-19.

This clone was recorded once. The chain carries TRBV7-2 and TRBJ2-5, with a possible D match to TRBD2 (6 bases). The ends were cut back, 1 base at V and 7 bases at J, with 16 bases in the middle. Per the germline V gene, CDR1 is SGHTA and CDR2 is FQGNSA. The length of the CDR3 is 15 residues. The CDR3 DNA follows: TGTGCCAGCAGCTTAGTTTATGGGGGGTTCGGGACCCAGTACTTC. Its protein is CASSLVYGGFGTQYF.

This clone was detected once. The chain links TRBV6-5 to TRBJ2-7; D may be TRBD2 (6 bases). The V end was cut by 5 bases, the J end by 1 base, with 15 bases between. This CDR3 contains 15 residues. The germline V gene has CDR1 MNHEY and CDR2 SVGAGI. The DNA of the CDR3 is TGTGCCAGCAGTATAGACCCAGGGAGGTCCTACGAGCAGTACTTC. Its protein product is CASSIDPGRSYEQYF.

This chain links TRBV2 with TRBJ2-1; D unclear. The CDR3 sequence is 15 residues long. Germline assignment: CDR1 SNHLY and CDR2 FYNNEI. Trimming stripped 6 bases from V and 0 bases from J, with 12 bases between. The CDR3 nucleotides are TGTGCCAGCAGCGCAAGCCGGAGCTCCTACAATGAGCAGTTCTTC. Its protein is CASSASRSSYNEQFF. Filled out from reference TRBV2 and TRBJ2-1, the complete variable domain reads EPEVTQTPSHQVTQMGQEVILRCVPISNHLYFYWYRQILGQKVEFLVSFYNNEISEKSEIFDDQFSVERPDGSNFTLKIRSTKLEDSAMYFCASSASRSSYNEQFFGPGTRLTVL.

V is TRBV7-9 and J is TRBJ2-5; D unresolved. V lost 4 bases to trimming and J lost 2 bases, with 14 bases between them. Germline CDR1 is SEHNR and CDR2 is FQNEAQ (reference sequence). The CDR3 spans 15 residues. CDR3: CASSSAPSIQETQYF. Written as DNA, the CDR3 is TGTGCCAGCAGCTCCGCGCCTTCGATACAAGAGACCCAGTACTTC. Complete variable domain (other parts from reference TRBV7-9 and TRBJ2-5): DTGVSQNPRHKITKRGQNVTFRCDPISEHNRLYWYRQTLGQGPEFLTYFQNEAQLEKSRLLSDRFSAERPKGSFSTLEIQRTEQGDSAMYLCASSSAPSIQETQYFGPGTRLLVL.

V and J are TRBV13 and TRBJ1-2; TRBD1 matches at 12 bases. The CDR3 is made up of 16 amino acids. Per the germline V gene, CDR1 is PRHDT and CDR2 is FYEKMQ (reference sequence). The J segment lost 4 bases and the V segment lost 0 bases, leaving 3 bases of the junction unmatched. The CDR3 coding sequence is TGTGCCAGCAGCTTAGGAGGGACAGGGGGCGGCTATGGCTACACCTTC. It encodes CASSLGGTGGGYGYTF.

The rearrangement joins TRBV7-9 to TRBJ1-6; a possible D gene is TRBD1 (6 bases). V lost 11 bases and J 7 bases, leaving 15 bases between the germline ends. In germline, CDR1 is SEHNR, CDR2 FQNEAQ (reference sequence). The CDR3 extends over 13 amino acids. CDR3 in DNA: TGTGCCGCCGGGGCAGGGGCAAATTCACCCCTCCACTTT. Its protein is CAAGAGANSPLHF.

The V gene is TRBV19, the J gene TRBJ2-2; TRBD1 might be the D (5 bases). V lost 0 bases, J lost 1 base, and 9 bases lay in between. Germline loops: CDR1 LNHDA, CDR2 SQIVND (reference sequence). The CDR3 totals 16 residues. Here the CDR3 DNA reads TGTGCCAGTAGTATAGATCAGGGTTGGAACACCGGGGAGCTGTTTTTT. Protein: CASSIDQGWNTGELFF.

The chain combines TRBV7-2 with TRBJ1-1; TRBD1 matches at 7 bases. J gave up 1 base and V 5 bases, and 7 bases lay outside the gene matches. Germline V gene lookup returns CDR1 SGHTA and CDR2 FQGNSA. CDR3 length equals 15 residues. The CDR3 DNA reads as TGTGCCAGCAGCCCGGCGGGACAGTGGAACACTGAAGCTTTCTTT. Amino acid sequence: CASSPAGQWNTEAFF.

This sequence joins TRBV27 and TRBJ2-7, with D perhaps TRBD1 (6 bases). V dropped 4 bases and J dropped 3 bases, with 13 bases sitting between them. This CDR3 contains 14 residues. Germline CDR1 is MNHEY and CDR2 is SMNVEV (reference sequence). The CDR3 protein is CASSSGTKLYEQYF. The DNA for the CDR3 is TGTGCCAGCAGTTCCGGGACAAAGCTCTACGAGCAGTACTTC.

This clone was seen only once. The J gene is TRBJ2-2, the V gene TRBV9; 8 nucleotides line up with TRBD1. CDR3 size: 16 residues. Germline-derived CDR1 and CDR2 are SGDLS and YYNGEE. Trimming at V came to 5 bases and at J to 2 bases, leaving 8 bases not matched to a gene. CDR3 region: CASSPGTGHNTGELFF. The DNA for the CDR3 is TGTGCCAGCAGTCCCGGGACAGGCCATAACACCGGGGAGCTGTTTTTT. Looking up the rest from reference TRBV9 and TRBJ2-2 gives the full variable domain: DSGVTQTPKHLITATGQRVTLRCSPRSGDLSVYWYQQSLDQGLQFLIQYYNGEERAKGNILERFSAQQFPDLHSELNLSSLELGDSALYFCASSPGTGHNTGELFFGEGSRLTVL.

The chain recombines TRBV7-2 with TRBJ1-3; possibly TRBD1 for D (6 bases). This CDR3 spans 15 amino acids. Trimming removed 4 bases at V and 4 bases at J, with 14 bases between. The germline V gene encodes CDR1 SGHTA and CDR2 FQGNSA. Written as DNA, the CDR3 is TGTGCCAGCAGCTCGACAGGAGGTGCGGGAAACACCATATATTTT. Protein sequence: CASSSTGGAGNTIYF.